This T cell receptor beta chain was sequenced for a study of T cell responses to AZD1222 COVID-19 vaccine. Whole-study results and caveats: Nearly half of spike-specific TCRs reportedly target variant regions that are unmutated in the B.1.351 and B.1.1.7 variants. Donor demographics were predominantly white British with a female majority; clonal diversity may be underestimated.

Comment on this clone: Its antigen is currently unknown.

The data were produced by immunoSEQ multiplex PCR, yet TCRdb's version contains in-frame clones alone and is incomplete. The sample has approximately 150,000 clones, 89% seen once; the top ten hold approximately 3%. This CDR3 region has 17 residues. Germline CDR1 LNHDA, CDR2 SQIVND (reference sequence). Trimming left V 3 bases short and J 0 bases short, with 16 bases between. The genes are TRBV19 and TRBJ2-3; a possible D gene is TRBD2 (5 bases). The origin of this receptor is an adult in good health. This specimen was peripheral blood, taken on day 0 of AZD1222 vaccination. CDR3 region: CASSIRLALISTDTQYF. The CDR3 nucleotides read TGTGCCAGTAGTATTCGGCTAGCCCTGATTAGCACAGATACGCAGTATTTT.